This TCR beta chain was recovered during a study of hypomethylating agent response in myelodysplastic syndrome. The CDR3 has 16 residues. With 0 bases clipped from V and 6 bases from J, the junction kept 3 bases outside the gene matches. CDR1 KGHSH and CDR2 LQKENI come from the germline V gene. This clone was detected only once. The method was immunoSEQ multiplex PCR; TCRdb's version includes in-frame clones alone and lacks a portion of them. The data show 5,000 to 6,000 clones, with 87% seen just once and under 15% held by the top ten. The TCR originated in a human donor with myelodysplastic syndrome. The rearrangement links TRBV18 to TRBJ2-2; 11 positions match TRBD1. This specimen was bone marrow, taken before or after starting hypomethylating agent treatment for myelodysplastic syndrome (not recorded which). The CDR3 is CASSPPGQGESGELFF. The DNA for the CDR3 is TGTGCCAGCTCACCACCGGGACAGGGGGAGTCCGGGGAGCTGTTTTTT.